The source of this T cell receptor beta chain is a study of OX40 agonist ivuxolimab in advanced cancers. Study in general: A mean age of roughly 60 years, range about 20 to 79, was recorded, and around 85% were male.

V lost 6 bases and J 5 bases, leaving 17 bases between the germline ends. Germline CDR1 is MRHNA and CDR2 is SNTAGT. The CDR3 is 14 amino acids. As for this clone: No antigen is known for it.

The study's findings and limits: More expanded clones were seen, on average, in CD8+ T cells than in CD4+. Both blood CD4+ and CD8+ T cells showed clonal growth by week 6 at 0.1 to 3.0 mg/kg.

Repertoires were generated with immunoSEQ multiplex PCR, while TCRdb's copy carries only in-frame clones and drops some. The table records 10,000 or so clones, roughly 70% of them present only once. This clonotype was sampled from an adult with an advanced solid tumor such as melanoma, head and neck, liver or kidney cancer. The chain has TRBV6-4 and TRBJ2-7; TRBD2 might be the D (5 bases). Sequenced here: CD4+ or CD8+ T cells sorted from blood, sampled in a trial of the OX40 agonist ivuxolimab. CDR3 in DNA: TGTGCCAGCAGCCCCTACCTCGAGGGCGACGAGCAGTACTTC. The encoded protein is CASSPYLEGDEQYF.